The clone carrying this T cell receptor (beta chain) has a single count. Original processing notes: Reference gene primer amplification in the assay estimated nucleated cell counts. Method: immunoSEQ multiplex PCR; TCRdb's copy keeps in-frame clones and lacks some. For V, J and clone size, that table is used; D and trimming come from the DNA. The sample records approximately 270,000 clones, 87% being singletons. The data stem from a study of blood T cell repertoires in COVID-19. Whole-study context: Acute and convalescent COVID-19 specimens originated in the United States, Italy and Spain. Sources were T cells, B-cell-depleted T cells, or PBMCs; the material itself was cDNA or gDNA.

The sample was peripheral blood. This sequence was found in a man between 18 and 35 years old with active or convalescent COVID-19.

The DNA for the CDR3 is TGTGCCAGCAGCGTAGGGGCCCTGTACACTGAAGCTTTCTTT. It translates to CASSVGALYTEAFF. V and J are TRBV9 and TRBJ1-1; no reliable D call. With 0 bases removed from V and 3 bases from J, the gap between germline ends came to 9 bases. Per the germline V gene, CDR1 is SGDLS and CDR2 is YYNGEE. The CDR3 totals 14 residues.